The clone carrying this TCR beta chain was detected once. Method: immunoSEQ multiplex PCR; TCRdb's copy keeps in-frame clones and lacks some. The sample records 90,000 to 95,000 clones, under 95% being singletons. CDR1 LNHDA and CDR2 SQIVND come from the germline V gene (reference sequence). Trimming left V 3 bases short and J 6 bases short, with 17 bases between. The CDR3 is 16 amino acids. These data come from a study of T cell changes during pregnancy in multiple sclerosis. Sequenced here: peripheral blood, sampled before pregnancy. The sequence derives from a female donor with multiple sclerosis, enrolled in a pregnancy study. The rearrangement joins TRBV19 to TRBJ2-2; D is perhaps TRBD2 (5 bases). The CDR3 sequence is CASSIPTGGGAGELFF. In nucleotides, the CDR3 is TGTGCCAGTAGTATCCCCACGGGTGGAGGAGCCGGGGAGCTGTTTTTT.